This T cell receptor beta chain derives from a study of blood T cell repertoires in COVID-19. Turning to the study itself: Both acute and convalescent COVID-19 samples were obtained from the United States, Italy and Spain. PBMCs, B-cell-depleted T cells, or T cells provided the cDNA or gDNA that made up the material.

Authors' data handling: Nucleated cell counts were estimated from reference gene primer amplification. Here immunoSEQ multiplex PCR was the method, and the copy in TCRdb shows in-frame clones only, minus some. The V and J calls and the clone size are those of that table, but D and trimming were determined from the DNA. The top ten hold roughly 2.5% of the sample, which has 200,000 to 250,000 clones, roughly 90% seen once. Sequencing used peripheral blood. This clonotype was obtained from a woman in her sixties or seventies with acute or convalescent COVID-19.

The CDR3 DNA sequence: TGTGCCAGCAGTGAAGGAACCCACAGGGTAACAGATACGCAGTATTTT. This translates into CASSEGTHRVTDTQYF. V is TRBV2 and J is TRBJ2-3, with D perhaps TRBD1 (6 bases). The germline gives CDR1 SNHLY, CDR2 FYNNEI. The CDR3 length is 16 residues. V was shortened by 1 base and J by 3 bases, with 14 bases between the two germline ends.